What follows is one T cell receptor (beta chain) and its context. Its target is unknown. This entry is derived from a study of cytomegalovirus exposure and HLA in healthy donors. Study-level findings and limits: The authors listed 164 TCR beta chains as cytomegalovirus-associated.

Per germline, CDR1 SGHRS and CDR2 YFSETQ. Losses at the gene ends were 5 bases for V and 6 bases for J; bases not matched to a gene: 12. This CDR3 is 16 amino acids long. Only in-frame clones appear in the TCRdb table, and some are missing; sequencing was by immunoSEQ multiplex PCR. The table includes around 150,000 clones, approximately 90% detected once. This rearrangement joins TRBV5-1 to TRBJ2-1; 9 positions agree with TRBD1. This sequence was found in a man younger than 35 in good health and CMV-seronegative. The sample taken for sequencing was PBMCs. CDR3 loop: CASSIIRDRAFNEQFF. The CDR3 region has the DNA TGCGCCAGCAGTATAATACGGGACAGGGCGTTCAATGAGCAGTTCTTC.